This TCR beta chain was sequenced in a study of T-cell memory formation after mild COVID-19 (dated by TCRdb to the early 2020s). Regarding the complete study: Most TCR sequence clusters were specific to one of the two donors. In two donors, T-cell clones that expanded and contracted after mild COVID-19 were followed by sequencing TCRalpha and TCRbeta repertoires longitudinally. Two young, previously healthy adult volunteers made up the cohort, one male and one female.

Results the study describes overall, beyond this receptor: SARS-CoV-2 specificity was not confirmed for the second-wave clones peaking on day 37. Contracting CD4+ clones turned up mainly in the CM and EM memory subsets, whereas EMRA was where CD8+ clones were enriched. Only a couple of mild cases were covered in the study, and larger cohorts including severe cases with pre-infection samples were considered necessary. Clones that contracted from day 15 to 85 showed balanced CD4/CD8 phenotypes, whereas a second wave of clones that expanded from day 15 to 37 leaned towards CD4+. The detection of some responding clones in pre-infection memory suggests that pre-existing cross-reactive memory T cells joined the SARS-CoV-2 response.

PBMCs were isolated by Ficoll-Paque density gradient centrifugation. This clonotype was counted only a few times. Its antigen has not been determined. No base quality information exists; no much larger clone differs at one position. TCRdb lists the instrument as Illumina NovaSeq 6000. cDNA libraries for TCRalpha and TCRbeta were prepared by 5'RACE using constant-segment primers, with sample barcodes and unique molecular identifiers added. Trizol reagent was used to extract RNA from every sample. Library amplification was performed in two PCR steps, and a second sample barcode and Illumina TruSeq adapters were introduced in the second step. Libraries were sequenced on an Illumina NovaSeq with 2 x 150 bp paired-end reads. From the authors' description of their analysis: Demultiplexing of reads and collapsing into UMI-guided consensus sequences were performed with migec v1.2.7. Using mixcr v2.1.11, UMI consensuses were aligned to TRA and TRB V and J templates and then assembled into clonotypes. A clonotype was counted as expanded or contracted only if both edgeR and NoisET called the change significant, with noise models trained on biological replicates. For edgeR calls, the cutoffs were a false discovery rate-adjusted p below 0.01 and a log2 fold-change threshold of 1. As an exploratory analysis of dynamics, max-normalized trajectories of the 1000 most abundant clonotypes were examined by PCA with hierarchical clustering. Each responding clone was given a CD4 or CD8 phenotype based on the CD4+ and CD8+ repertoires, which had been sequenced separately. TCRdb ran its own pipeline on the public reads, namely fastp trimming at Q25 and MiXCR clone calling, and kept in-frame beta chains. Here each entry gathers all rows of one CDR3 protein and keeps the most common genes and DNA. Clone size and V and J calls follow TCRdb, not the original study. The sample table lists around 320,000 distinct CDR3 sequences, 15% to 20% of them with a count of one. The ten largest clones capture 20% to 25% of the sample.

Sequences MNHEY (CDR1) and SVGAGI (CDR2) are obtained from the germline V gene. Taken from cysteine to phenylalanine, the CDR3 has 13 residues. Just the 39-base CDR3 DNA is kept, in frame starting at base 1. V is reduced by 6 bases and J by 5 bases, leaving a spacing of 14 bases between them. The TCR sequence derives from a man younger than 30 who had mild COVID-19 (a few samples of this study predate the infection). The sample titles of this study are shuffled in the database, so cell type and time point are left out; the donor was told from shared clones. Input material: PBMCs or a T cell subset sorted from them (not recorded which). The chain couples TRBV6-5 to TRBJ2-7; the D segment is perhaps TRBD1 or TRBD2, each sharing 5 matched bases. The CDR3 region: CASSREILHEQYF. The nucleotide sequence reads TGTGCCAGCAGCAGGGAGATCCTCCACGAGCAGTACTTC.